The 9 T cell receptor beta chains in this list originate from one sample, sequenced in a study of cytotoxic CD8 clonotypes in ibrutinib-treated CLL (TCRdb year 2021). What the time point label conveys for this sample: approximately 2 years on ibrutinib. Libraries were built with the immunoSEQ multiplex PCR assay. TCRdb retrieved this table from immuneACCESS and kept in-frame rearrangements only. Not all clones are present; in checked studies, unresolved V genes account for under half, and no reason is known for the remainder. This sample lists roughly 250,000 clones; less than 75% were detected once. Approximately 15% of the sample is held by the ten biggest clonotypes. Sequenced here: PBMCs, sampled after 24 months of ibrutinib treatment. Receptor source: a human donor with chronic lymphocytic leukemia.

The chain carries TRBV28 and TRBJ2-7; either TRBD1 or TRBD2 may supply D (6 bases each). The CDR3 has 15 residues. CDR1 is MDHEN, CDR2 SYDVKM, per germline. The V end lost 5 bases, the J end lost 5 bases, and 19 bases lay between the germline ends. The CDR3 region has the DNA TGTGCCAGCAGTCCACCCGAGGGGGGCGAAGACGAGCAGTACTTC. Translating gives CASSPPEGGEDEQYF.

The CDR3 loop is CASSSVGSGLNEQFF. CDR3 sequence (DNA): TGCGCCAGCAGCTCGGTGGGCTCGGGGCTCAATGAGCAGTTCTTC. V and J are TRBV5-1 and TRBJ2-1; either TRBD1 or TRBD2 may fit D (5 bases each). The V gene's germline CDR1 is SGHRS and CDR2 YFSETQ. The CDR3 runs to 15 residues. Trimming cost V 3 bases and J 6 bases, with 16 bases left between them.

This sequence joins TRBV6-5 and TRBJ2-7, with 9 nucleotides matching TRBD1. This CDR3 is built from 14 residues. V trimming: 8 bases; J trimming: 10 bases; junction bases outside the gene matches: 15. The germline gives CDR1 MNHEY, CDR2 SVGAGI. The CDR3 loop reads CASRQPGQGGKQYF. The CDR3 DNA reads TGTGCCAGCCGTCAGCCGGGACAGGGTGGTAAACAGTACTTC.

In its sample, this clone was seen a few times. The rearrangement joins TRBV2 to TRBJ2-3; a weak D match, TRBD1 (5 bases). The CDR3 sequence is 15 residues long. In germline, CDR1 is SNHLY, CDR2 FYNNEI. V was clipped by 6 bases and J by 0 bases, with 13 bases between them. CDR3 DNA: TGTGCCAGCAGCAGGGTTCCGAGTAGCACAGATACGCAGTATTTT. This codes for CASSRVPSSTDTQYF.

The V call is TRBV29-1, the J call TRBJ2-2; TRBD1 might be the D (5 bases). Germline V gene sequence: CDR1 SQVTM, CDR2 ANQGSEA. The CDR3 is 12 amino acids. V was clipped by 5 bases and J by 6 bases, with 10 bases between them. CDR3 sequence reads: CSVSRAAGELFF. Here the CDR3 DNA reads TGCAGCGTTTCCAGGGCGGCCGGGGAGCTGTTTTTT.

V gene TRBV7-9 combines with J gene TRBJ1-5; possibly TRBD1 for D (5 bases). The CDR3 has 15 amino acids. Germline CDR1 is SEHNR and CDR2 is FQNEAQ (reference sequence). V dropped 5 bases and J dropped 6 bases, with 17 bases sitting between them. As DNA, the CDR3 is TGTGCCAGCAGCCCACGGGGGGATCCAGGTCAGCCCCAGCATTTT. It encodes CASSPRGDPGQPQHF. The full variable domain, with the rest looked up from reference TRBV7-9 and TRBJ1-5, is DTGVSQNPRHKITKRGQNVTFRCDPISEHNRLYWYRQTLGQGPEFLTYFQNEAQLEKSRLLSDRFSAERPKGSFSTLEIQRTEQGDSAMYLCASSPRGDPGQPQHFGDGTRLSIL.

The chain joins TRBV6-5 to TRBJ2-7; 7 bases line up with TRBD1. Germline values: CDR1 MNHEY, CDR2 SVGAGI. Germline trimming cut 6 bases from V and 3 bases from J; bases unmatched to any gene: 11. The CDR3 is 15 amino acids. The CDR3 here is CASRPSGTANYEQYF. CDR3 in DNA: TGTGCCAGCAGACCCTCCGGGACAGCCAACTACGAGCAGTACTTC.

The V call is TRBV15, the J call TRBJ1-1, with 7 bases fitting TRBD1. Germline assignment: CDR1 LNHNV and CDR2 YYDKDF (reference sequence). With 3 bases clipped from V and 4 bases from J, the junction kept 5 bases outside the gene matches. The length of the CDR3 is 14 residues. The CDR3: CATSSGGQVTEAFF. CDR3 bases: TGTGCCACCAGCAGTGGTGGACAGGTCACTGAAGCTTTCTTT.

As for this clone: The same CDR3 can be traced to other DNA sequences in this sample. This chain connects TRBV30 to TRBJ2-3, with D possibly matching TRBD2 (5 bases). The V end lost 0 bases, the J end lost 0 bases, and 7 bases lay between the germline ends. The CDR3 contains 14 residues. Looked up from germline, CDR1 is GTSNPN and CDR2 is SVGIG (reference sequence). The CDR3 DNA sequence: TGTGCCTGGAGTGTTGGGAGCAGCACAGATACGCAGTATTTT. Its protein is CAWSVGSSTDTQYF.